A selection of T cell receptor beta chains follows, all from one sample in a study of blood T cells in healthy people across ages. TCRdb fed the 5' RACE reads into MiXCR, producing one record per CDR3 protein. This sample carries some 760,000 distinct CDR3 sequences, roughly 25% of them seen once, and the ten largest clones take roughly a tenth. The data were also submitted as part of a second study, on T cells of mothers and their children.

The sequenced sample consisted of blood. The source is a boy under 18 in good health. CDR3s include the opening cysteine and the closing phenylalanine or tryptophan. D genes are given only for firm matches. The size of a clone is reported for some rows only, either as once, few or many, or as a class for expanded clones.

clone_size j_call v_call d_call cdr3_nt cdr3_aa
few TRBJ2-5 TRBV25-1 - TGTGCCAGCAGTACACCACAAGAGACCCAGTACTTC CASSTPQETQYF
- TRBJ1-1 TRBV7-9 - TGTGCCAGCAGTCATGAATACACTGAAGCTTTCTTT CASSHEYTEAFF
few TRBJ2-3 TRBV27 - TGTGCCAGCAGTCCGGGACCTTCCAGCACAGATACGCAGTATTTT CASSPGPSSTDTQYF
few TRBJ2-2 TRBV28 - - CASSSSGEDTGELFF
few TRBJ2-5 TRBV29-1 TRBD1 TGCAGCGTTGATCTGGGACAGGGGTTCCAAGAGACCCAGTACTTC CSVDLGQGFQETQYF
- TRBJ2-1 TRBV4-1 - TGCGCCAGCAGCCAAGCGGGTAGCGGAATATACAATGAGCAGTTCTTC CASSQAGSGIYNEQFF
few TRBJ2-7 TRBV2 TRBD1 TGTGCCAGCAGGCTGGGGACAGGGGGTGACGAGCAGTACTTC CASRLGTGGDEQYF
- TRBJ2-1 TRBV5-1 - TGCGCCAGCAGCTTTATGACCCCGGACCCCTACAATGAGCAGTTCTTC CASSFMTPDPYNEQFF
- TRBJ2-5 TRBV4-3 TRBD2 TGCGCCAGCAGCCCCACTAGCGGGGGGATGGAGACCCAGTACTTC CASSPTSGGMETQYF
- TRBJ1-1 TRBV2 TRBD1 TGTGCCAGTAGGAGATGGACAGGGGACACTGAAGCTTTCTTT CASRRWTGDTEAFF
- TRBJ2-1 TRBV29-1 - TGCAGCGTTGAAGAAGACCCTCCGGAGGGGGCATGGGATGAGCAGTTCTTC CSVEEDPPEGAWDEQFF
few TRBJ2-1 TRBV2 - TGTGCCAGCAGTGTACAGGGCTACAATGAGCAGTTCTTC CASSVQGYNEQFF
few TRBJ2-2 TRBV21-1 - TGTGCCAGCAGCAAGGGACTAGTTGGCCAGTGGCTCACCGGGGAGCTGTTTTTT CASSKGLVGQWLTGELFF
- TRBJ2-1 TRBV10-3 TRBD2 TGTGCCATCAGTGAGAGGGCTAGCGGGCTCCTCAATGAGCAGTTCTTC CAISERASGLLNEQFF
few TRBJ2-1 TRBV12-3/TRBV12-4 TRBD2 TGTGCCAGCAGTTTCGTTGAGGACAGGGTCGAGCGGGAGGGCAATGAGCAGTTCTTC CASSFVEDRVEREGNEQFF
few TRBJ2-5 TRBV24-1 TRBD1 TGTGCCACCAGTGATCCGACAGGGGACTGGGAGACCCAGTACTTC CATSDPTGDWETQYF
few TRBJ1-5 TRBV28 - TGTGCCAGCAGTTTAGAGGGAGTTGCTAATCAGCCCCAGCATTTT CASSLEGVANQPQHF
- TRBJ2-7 TRBV10-3 TRBD2 TGTGCCATCAGCGCAAGCGGGATCCACGAGCAGTACTTC CAISASGIHEQYF
- TRBJ2-5 TRBV9 - TGTGCCAGCAGCGGGGATGCGACAGGTGGAGAGACCCAGTACTTC CASSGDATGGETQYF
few TRBJ1-2 TRBV29-1 TRBD1 TGCAGCGTTGATGCGACAGGGCCGTATGGCTACACCTTC CSVDATGPYGYTF